This T cell receptor (beta chain) came from a study of control samples from healthy donors and cancer patients. Assay used: immunoSEQ multiplex PCR; TCRdb lists only in-frame clones, some missing. The sample consists of 95,000 to 150,000 clones, roughly 90% of them appearing once. The germline gives CDR1 MDHEN, CDR2 SYDVKM. Trimming took off 6 bases at V and 6 bases at J, with 17 bases between the two ends. The CDR3 is 15 residues long. The chain employs TRBV28 and TRBJ2-2; the D gene could be TRBD1 or TRBD2 (5 bases each). This TCR was sampled from a woman aged 18-29 years in good health. The sequencing sample was made of blood. The CDR3 DNA is TGTGCCAGCAGCCCTGGGAGCAGGGCGTCCGGGGAGCTGTTTTTT. This codes for CASSPGSRASGELFF.